This T cell receptor (beta chain) is drawn from a study of blood T cell repertoires in COVID-19. Germline CDR1 SGHDN, CDR2 FVKESK. The CDR3 totals 15 residues. Trimming cost V 1 base and J 5 bases; bases outside gene matches: 3. TCRdb keeps only in-frame clones here, not all; method: immunoSEQ multiplex PCR. Of a few hundred thousand clones listed, about 85% are singletons. This TCR came from a man between 60 and 75 years old who had recovered from COVID-19. Sequencing was performed on peripheral blood. The V gene is TRBV14, the J gene TRBJ2-3, with 10 bases fitting TRBD2. The CDR3 reads CASSQGLAGVDTQYF. The CDR3, as DNA: TGTGCCAGCAGCCAAGGACTAGCGGGCGTAGATACGCAGTATTTT. The complete variable domain, with remaining parts taken from reference TRBV14 and TRBJ2-3, reads EAGVTQFPSHSVIEKGQTVTLRCDPISGHDNLYWYRRVMGKEIKFLLHFVKESKQDESGMPNNRFLAERTGGTYSTLKVQPAELEDSGVYFCASSQGLAGVDTQYFGPGTRLTVL.